This TCR beta chain was recorded in a study of PD-L1 blockade in urothelial cancer. On the study more broadly: Timepoints chosen for blood analysis were 3 weeks (second dose) and 6 weeks after treatment start. The median T cell count in blood samples was more than 110,000. Study-level findings and limits: Sub-median blood TCR clonality before treatment predicted longer survival.

Noted time point: pretreatment peripheral blood. On this clone: Its antigen is not known.

Synthetic TCR analog templates were spiked into all PCRs individually. The method was immunoSEQ multiplex PCR; TCRdb's version includes in-frame clones alone and lacks a portion of them. The table has tens of thousands of clones, approximately 81% seen once. Sequencing used PBMCs, obtained around atezolizumab (anti-PD-L1) treatment. This TCR came from a man between 65 and 85 years old with urothelial cancer.

The CDR3 bases are TGTGCCAGCAGCGTAGGGGACAGGAGGAACACCGGGGAGCTGTTTTTT. The encoded protein is CASSVGDRRNTGELFF. This chain connects TRBV9 to TRBJ2-2; 8 bases agree with TRBD1. Trimming removed 0 bases from V and 1 base from J; junction bases left unmatched: 2. The length of the CDR3 is 16 residues. CDR1 is SGDLS and CDR2 is YYNGEE in the germline V gene.